Reported below is one T cell receptor (beta chain). Its antigen is currently not known. No much larger clone exists at a distance of one base, and base qualities are not known. The data belong to a study of cytomegalovirus exposure and HLA in healthy donors (dated by TCRdb to 2017 to 2019). With regard to the full study: An earlier analysis of about 530 of the donors reported 250 to 300 Gb of sequence data and 117 million unique TCR beta sequences obtained from around 170 million T cells. An early release covering approximately 600 HLA-typed donors comprised approximately 290 gigabases of sequencing data and around 80 million unique TCR sequences. The genetic ancestry cluster associated with self-reported Caucasian donors included around 76% of the roughly 400 genotyped donors. The study was designed to test whether signatures of past pathogen exposure could be identified by cataloging public T cell receptors. The study used immunosequencing to profile the T cell repertoires of approximately 690 subjects and linked those repertoires to cytomegalovirus serostatus. Along with the roughly 670-subject first cohort, a separate validation cohort of about 110 different subjects was used. High-throughput TCR immunosequencing, statistical association of individual TCRs with disease status, and machine learning were combined to predict cytomegalovirus infection status. A later analysis re-analyzed previously published TCR beta repertoires from 550 to 700 donors and added high-resolution HLA genotyping to study TCR occurrence patterns. In the later analysis, no new phenotypic data were used to find candidate immune exposures; instead, reliance was placed on TCR beta sequences and their occurrence across donors. In an earlier analysis of 587 of the donors, high-throughput TCR beta sequencing was used to judge whether each TCR beta V gene segment behaved as functional or pseudogenic. Alongside the repertoire data, information on donor age, sex, ethnicity and CMV serostatus was compiled. A later genetic analysis took genome-wide SNP genotypes for about 65% of the 666 donors and used that subset as a discovery cohort. Every repertoire in the discovery cohort had been generated on one and the same sequencing platform. HLA typing included class I and class II loci at four-digit resolution. The number of donors typed differed by locus, with about 629-630 for A, B, C, DRB1 and DQB1, more than 500 for DQA1, 606 for DPA1, and under 490 for DPB1. Roughly five DR-DQ haplotypes were handled as single units for association and clustering, since linkage in the cohort was strong. Among over 350 genotyped donors of the cohort, an average of around 240,000 unique TCR beta nucleotide sequences were sequenced per donor, around 20% of them non-productive. Overall study results and their limits: Some IMGT-functional V segments, including TRBV6-2 and TRBV6-3, could not be distinguished by the 87-base-pair reads and were therefore excluded. Linkage disequilibrium might explain the correlated functional status among segregating V segments, but an unknown experimental factor could not be excluded. The sequencing pipeline was judged likely to have produced a cluster of highly shared sequence variants as a technical artifact. Compared with the roughly 600-donor mean, donors in an Asian-associated ancestry cluster had fewer N-insertions in productive TCRs, according to a later genetic analysis. A further reported finding was that TCR beta sequences accurately predicted the HLA-A and HLA-B alleles for most subjects in the first cohort. A later genetic analysis associated a missense DCLRE1C variant with V-gene and J-gene trimming of TCR beta chains, and an independent cohort replicated the association. Presence/absence analyses assumed roughly uniform sequencing depth across donors, an assumption that may not hold. Most TCR sequences were seen in very few donors, while some public TCRs were found in many individuals. In an earlier analysis of approximately 590 of the donors, most TCR beta V segments were observed in productive rearrangements about 90% or about 30% of the time, broadly matching IMGT annotations. A later analysis associated 16,951 TCR beta sequences with specific HLA alleles at a false discovery rate of 0.05. Approximately 18 rarely observed V segments, including chromosome 9 orphons, were excluded from the earlier analysis of approximately 600 of the donors because counts were too low. It was suggested by the authors that the approach could potentially be generalized to other disease states and immunological phenotypes. In vitro tests confirmed that three of the cytomegalovirus-associated TCR beta chains recognize cytomegalovirus antigens. When HLA alleles, especially DR and DQ, strongly co-occurred, attributing TCR associations to individual alleles was difficult. In a later analysis, HLA-associated TCR beta chains were found to be more clonally expanded and to have lower generation probabilities than equally common non-associated chains. Because some donors lacked HLA typing at each locus, the association tests relied only on the typed subset. Most CMV-associated TCR beta chains appeared to be HLA-restricted in a later analysis, and the HLA associations seemed to be driven largely by CMV exposure. Cytomegalovirus status was reported to be diagnosed by the classifier with high specificity and sensitivity in both the original and validation cohorts. According to a later analysis, TCR association rates differed among HLA loci, with DRB1 alleles showing the most associated TCRs and HLA-C alleles showing the fewest. The only immune exposure information available for the cohort was CMV serostatus. The study listed 164 TCR beta chains as associated with cytomegalovirus. This cohort had only TCR beta chains sequenced, and the lack of alpha or paired-chain data limited which features could be detected. A later analysis reported that several top co-occurrence clusters appeared linked to parvovirus B19, influenza, CMV and Epstein-Barr virus.

Library preparation was by the immunoSEQ multiplex PCR assay. A mixture of 60 forward primers for TCR Vbeta segments and 13 reverse primers for TCR Jbeta segments was used in the multiplex PCR. The CDR3 region of rearranged TCR beta genes was amplified from genomic DNA with a multiplex PCR assay. Amplified TCR beta libraries were sequenced as 87-base-pair reads on the Illumina HiSeq System. Concerning the study's data processing: A later analysis counted some 74 million unique TCR beta chains across the 550 to 800 repertoires, and some 11 million of these chains were shared by at least two donors. To remove PCR and sequencing errors, raw reads were error-corrected and collapsed into unique sequences using a nearest-neighbor algorithm that merged closely related sequences. CDR3 sequences were aligned to IMGT reference sequences to assign V, D and J gene segments. For a sequence to be retained, a match of at least six nucleotides to both a V gene segment and a J gene segment was required. Rearrangements were classified as productive when the CDR3 lacked stop codons and remained in frame with V and J, and all other rearrangements were classified as non-productive. Following IMGT convention, CDR3 was defined as the stretch from the second conserved V-encoded cysteine to the conserved J-encoded phenylalanine. In an earlier analysis of 587 of the donors, sequences lacking an unambiguous match to a single V gene segment were excluded. An earlier analysis of under 750 of the donors called V segments functional above 56.7% productive rearrangements and segregating when the between-donor standard deviation exceeded 5%. A statistical classification framework was built to diagnose cytomegalovirus status from the catalog of TCR beta chain sequences. In a later analysis, TCR nucleotide sequences were compared against IMGT/GENE-DB human TR gene sequences so that V and J genes could be assigned. Using the TCRdist pipeline, a later analysis assigned CDR3 sequences along with most-parsimonious VDJ recombination scenarios. In a later analysis, every TCR beta chain was defined by the combination of its CDR3 amino acid sequence and its V-gene family, and reads without a unique V-gene family were dropped. In a later analysis, approximately 590 highly shared, low-generation-probability nucleotide sequences were removed to address suspected cross-contamination and a sequencing artifact. In a later analysis, a clonal expansion index for each public chain was calculated from normalized within-repertoire ranks of inferred template counts. In a later analysis, generation probabilities were computed with a VDJ recombination model fitted to out-of-frame rearrangements, and the resulting probabilities were checked against IGoR. A later analysis scored TCR-TCR, TCR-HLA and TCR-CMV co-occurrence with hypergeometric tests, applying a repertoire-size bias correction to TCR pairs. In a later analysis, false discovery rates were estimated by permuting HLA or CMV assignments 20 times. A later analysis grouped co-occurring TCRs with DBSCAN, adding TCRdist sequence similarity when clustering within HLA-allele-positive subsets. Repertoires with fewer than 30,000 or more than 120,000 public chains, plus five repertoires with anomalous nucleotide sharing, were excluded from co-occurrence clustering. TCRdb limited this immuneACCESS table to in-frame rearrangements with V and J called. A share of clones is missing; checked studies link under half to unresolved V genes, and the rest is unexplained. The V and J calls and clone size were taken over from that table, and D and trimming were inferred from the DNA. The sample data list some 190,000 clones, and 77% of these were observed just once. Roughly 1.5% of the sample is held by the ten biggest clonotypes.

In total, fewer than 750 healthy bone marrow donors made up the cohort. At the time of sampling, all cohort members were nominally healthy, though unrecorded immune exposures were likely present. The donor was CMV seronegative and was included in the group of 352 seronegative cohort members. Every donor gave a peripheral blood sample, and the peripheral blood mononuclear cells from that sample were used for TCR beta sequencing. The Qiagen DNeasy Blood Extraction Kit was used to extract genomic DNA from the blood cell samples. V is cut by 6 bases and J by 0 bases, and the space between the germline ends is 14 bases. In the germline V gene (reference sequence), CDR1 corresponds to SEHNR and CDR2 to FQNEAQ. The CDR3 runs 15 residues from the cysteine to the phenylalanine. Left in the record is the CDR3 DNA by itself, 45 bases read in frame from the first base.

The sequenced sample consisted of PBMCs. The rearrangement joined TRBV7-9 to TRBJ2-5; confidence is insufficient to name the D gene. This TCR was sampled from a man between 18 and 29 years old in good health and CMV-seronegative. The nucleotides read TGTGCCAGCAGTCCCGTTTTCGGTGACCAAGAGACCCAGTACTTC. Its protein reads: CASSPVFGDQETQYF.